This entry lists 25 T cell receptor beta chains sequenced from one sample in a study of OX40 agonist ivuxolimab in advanced cancers. Sequencing was performed with immunoSEQ multiplex PCR; in TCRdb, only in-frame clones are kept and a portion is missing. The sample has 45,000 to 70,000 clones, 85% to 90% seen once. The starting material was CD4+ or CD8+ T cells sorted from blood, obtained in a trial of the OX40 agonist ivuxolimab. The receptors stem from an adult with an advanced solid tumor such as melanoma, head and neck, liver or kidney cancer.

The chain employs TRBV11-2 and TRBJ2-2, with TRBD2 matching over 7 bases. CDR1 SGHAT and CDR2 FQNNGV come from the germline V gene. Germline trimming cut 3 bases from V and 5 bases from J; bases unmatched to any gene: 6. This CDR3 has 15 amino acids. For the CDR3, the DNA is TGTGCCAGCAGCTTGTCAGATAGCGGGACCGGGGAGCTGTTTTTT. Its translation: CASSLSDSGTGELFF. Full variable domain (rest looked up from reference TRBV11-2 and TRBJ2-2): EAGVAQSPRYKIIEKRQSVAFWCNPISGHATLYWYQQILGQGPKLLIQFQNNGVVDDSQLPKDRFSAERLKGVDSTLKIQPAKLEDSAVYLCASSLSDSGTGELFFGEGSRLTVL.

The chain links TRBV4-1 to TRBJ2-3, with 9 positions matching TRBD1. The J segment lost 4 bases and the V segment lost 8 bases, leaving 10 bases of the junction unmatched. Germline V gene sequence: CDR1 MGHRA, CDR2 YSYEKL. This CDR3 has 15 amino acids. Here the CDR3 reads CASCWTGDRADTQYF. CDR3 DNA sequence: TGCGCCAGCTGTTGGACAGGGGATCGCGCAGATACGCAGTATTTT.

This clone was observed once. V and J are TRBV7-2 and TRBJ2-7, with a weak D call TRBD2 (5 bases). This CDR3 region has 11 residues. V gave up 8 bases and J gave up 4 bases, with 9 bases separating them. Germline-derived CDR1 and CDR2 are SGHTA and FQGNSA. CDR3: CASSRGYEQYF. The DNA for the CDR3 is TGTGCCAGCTCTCGGGGATACGAGCAGTACTTC.

The CDR3 here is CASSLKTLGSASGNTIYF. CDR3 in DNA: TGTGCCAGCAGCTTAAAAACCTTAGGGTCAGCATCTGGAAACACCATATATTTT. V is TRBV7-6 and J is TRBJ1-3; D gene uncertain. The ends were cut back, 2 bases at V and 1 base at J, with 18 bases in the middle. CDR1 SGHVS and CDR2 FNYEAQ come from the germline V gene. The CDR3 loop spans 18 amino acids.

V gene TRBV4-1 combines with J gene TRBJ1-1; D remains unclear. V was shortened by 1 base and J by 7 bases, with 7 bases between the two germline ends. Germline lookup yields CDR1 MGHRA and CDR2 YSYEKL. The CDR3 consists of 12 residues. The CDR3 loop reads CASSQAPFEAFF. CDR3 sequence (DNA): TGCGCCAGCAGCCAAGCGCCATTTGAAGCTTTCTTT.

This sequence joins TRBV7-9 and TRBJ2-1; the match to TRBD1 covers 9 bases. Germline V gives CDR1 SEHNR, CDR2 FQNEAQ (reference sequence). Trimming removed 5 bases from V and 9 bases from J; junction bases left unmatched: 11. This CDR3 contains 15 residues. The CDR3 is CASSRAGTGYREQFF. The CDR3 coding sequence is TGTGCCAGCAGCCGGGCCGGGACAGGGTATCGTGAGCAGTTCTTC.

This clone was recorded only once. The chain joins TRBV30 to TRBJ2-6; unclear D gene. CDR1 is GTSNPN, CDR2 SVGIG, per germline (reference sequence). The CDR3 has 15 amino acids. V lost 4 bases and J 0 bases, leaving 10 bases between the germline ends. The CDR3 sequence is CAWMRKDSGANVLTF. CDR3 coding DNA: TGTGCCTGGATGAGGAAGGACTCTGGGGCCAACGTCCTGACTTTC. The variable domain in full, with the rest retrieved from reference TRBV30 and TRBJ2-6, is SQTIHQWPATLVQPVGSPLSLECTVEGTSNPNLYWYRQAAGRGLQLLFYSVGIGQISSEVPQNLSASRPQDRQFILSSKKLLLSDSGFYLCAWMRKDSGANVLTFGAGSRLTVL.

The chain combines TRBV28 with TRBJ2-7; 8 bases are a match to TRBD2. The CDR3 spans 14 residues. From germline, CDR1 is MDHEN and CDR2 SYDVKM. V gave up 3 bases and J gave up 0 bases; unmatched junction bases: 1. In DNA form, the CDR3 reads TGTGCCAGCAGTTTTAGCGGGGACTCCTACGAGCAGTACTTC. It yields the protein CASSFSGDSYEQYF.

V is TRBV27 and J is TRBJ1-2; D ambiguous. Germline V gene lookup returns CDR1 MNHEY and CDR2 SMNVEV (reference sequence). V was pared by 7 bases and J by 5 bases, with 17 bases between. The length of the CDR3 is 14 residues. The CDR3 region has the DNA TGTGCCAGCATGCACGGCGGCCCCCCATATGGCTACACCTTC. Encoded protein: CASMHGGPPYGYTF.

The rearrangement uses TRBV11-3 and TRBJ1-1; 8 bases are a match to TRBD1. V was clipped by 6 bases and J by 3 bases; unmatched bases: 3. The CDR3 has 13 amino acids. The V gene's germline CDR1 is SGHNT and CDR2 YENEEA. The CDR3: CASSLQGDTEAFF. In DNA, the CDR3 is TGTGCCAGCAGTTTACAGGGGGACACTGAAGCTTTCTTT.

This clone rates as medium-sized (0.01 to 0.1%). Other DNA sequences from this sample encode an identical CDR3 as well. The chain recombines TRBV18 with TRBJ2-7; D gene ambiguous. Germline V gene data show CDR1 as KGHSH and CDR2 as LQKENI. The CDR3 has 13 amino acids. V lost 1 base, J lost 5 bases, and 9 bases lay in between. The CDR3 DNA reads TGTGCCAGCTCACCACAGGGCCTAAACGAGCAGTACTTC. It codes for CASSPQGLNEQYF.

The rearrangement links TRBV6-5 to TRBJ2-2; D unresolved. The CDR3 totals 12 residues. V gave up 6 bases and J gave up 4 bases, with 6 bases separating them. CDR1 is MNHEY and CDR2 is SVGAGI in the germline V gene. This CDR3 is CASSRSTGELFF. DNA of the CDR3: TGTGCCAGCAGCCGAAGCACCGGGGAGCTGTTTTTT.

The V call is TRBV30, the J call TRBJ2-6; 9 positions match TRBD1. The ends lost 5 bases at V and 0 bases at J; junction bases unmatched: 5. The germline V gene encodes CDR1 GTSNPN and CDR2 SVGIG (reference sequence). The CDR3 is 16 residues long. CDR3 nucleotide sequence: TGTGCCTGGGTCGGACAGGGGAGCTCTGGGGCCAACGTCCTGACTTTC. It specifies CAWVGQGSSGANVLTF.

DNA of the CDR3: TGTGCCAGCACACCGAACACCGGGGAGCTGTTTTTT. It encodes CASTPNTGELFF. The genes are TRBV27 and TRBJ2-2; D is ambiguous. V was clipped by 7 bases and J by 0 bases, with 3 bases between them. Germline V gene data show CDR1 as MNHEY and CDR2 as SMNVEV (reference sequence). The CDR3 extends over 12 amino acids.

The genes are TRBV5-4 and TRBJ2-1; 9 bases align to TRBD2. V trimming: 4 bases; J trimming: 7 bases; junction bases outside the gene matches: 9. The germline CDR1 and CDR2 sequences are SGHNT and YYREEE (reference sequence). The CDR3 length is 15 residues. In DNA form, the CDR3 reads TGTGCCAGCAGCCTGGCGGGGGGGCCCGTGAATGAGCAGTTCTTC. Translation gives CASSLAGGPVNEQFF. Using reference TRBV5-4 and TRBJ2-1 for the parts outside the CDR3, the full variable domain is ETGVTQSPTHLIKTRGQQVTLRCSSQSGHNTVSWYQQALGQGPQFIFQYYREEENGRGNFPPRFSGLQFPNYSSELNVNALELDDSALYLCASSLAGGPVNEQFFGPGTRLTVL.

The V call is TRBV20-1, the J call TRBJ2-1, with D hard to call. CDR3 length: 10 residues. Germline assignment: CDR1 DFQATT and CDR2 SNEGSKA (reference sequence). Trimming shortened V by 3 bases and J by 15 bases, and 12 bases separated the two germline ends. CDR3 loop: CSASSETAFF. The CDR3 coding sequence is TGCAGTGCTAGTTCCGAAACGGCGTTCTTC.

This chain joins TRBV7-9 and TRBJ1-2, with D tentatively TRBD1 (6 bases). This CDR3 contains 17 residues. V lost 7 bases to trimming and J lost 7 bases, with 28 bases between them. The V gene's germline CDR1 is SEHNR and CDR2 FQNEAQ (reference sequence). The DNA for the CDR3 is TGTGCCAGCACCCGGGGGTTGACGACAGGCCCCATGAGTGGCTACACCTTC. As protein: CASTRGLTTGPMSGYTF.

The rearrangement joins TRBV6-6 to TRBJ1-1; 7 bases map to TRBD1. With V trimmed by 6 bases and J by 4 bases, 5 bases remained unmatched. This CDR3 is built from 13 residues. The germline V gene encodes CDR1 MNHNY and CDR2 SVGAGI (reference sequence). The CDR3 is CASSRGQPTEAFF. Here the CDR3 DNA reads TGTGCCAGCAGCCGGGGACAGCCCACTGAAGCTTTCTTT.

This clone appeared once. V gene TRBV6-6 combines with J gene TRBJ2-5; D is possibly TRBD1 or TRBD2 (5 bases each). This CDR3 is built from 15 residues. Germline-derived CDR1 and CDR2 are MNHNY and SVGAGI (reference sequence). V lost 6 bases and J lost 4, with 18 bases in between. The CDR3 region has the DNA TGTGCCAGCAGGGGTCCGGGACCGCGAAGAGAGACCCAGTACTTC. This encodes CASRGPGPRRETQYF.

The chain joins TRBV5-6 to TRBJ1-2; D is unclear. V gave up 2 bases and J gave up 0 bases, with 11 bases separating them. This CDR3 comprises 15 residues. Germline lookup yields CDR1 SGHDT and CDR2 YYEEEE. CDR3 sequence: CASSFPTLANYGYTF. CDR3 DNA sequence: TGTGCCAGCAGCTTCCCCACCCTAGCTAACTATGGCTACACCTTC.

The rearrangement links TRBV28 to TRBJ1-2; D is unresolved. The V end lost 5 bases, the J end lost 8 bases, and 18 bases lay between the germline ends. CDR1 MDHEN and CDR2 SYDVKM come from the germline V gene. The CDR3 sequence is 14 residues long. CDR3 in amino acids: CASSPGDRREGYTF. CDR3 bases: TGTGCCAGCAGTCCGGGAGATAGGAGGGAAGGCTACACCTTC.

The V and J genes are TRBV30 and TRBJ1-4; a possible D gene is TRBD1 (5 bases). Germline-derived CDR1 and CDR2 are GTSNPN and SVGIG (reference sequence). Trimming left V 3 bases short and J 6 bases short, with 17 bases between. The length of the CDR3 is 15 residues. As DNA, the CDR3 is TGTGCCTGGAGCGAAGGAGGGACGGTATATGAAAAACTGTTTTTT. The encoded protein is CAWSEGGTVYEKLFF.

The chain carries TRBV10-3 and TRBJ2-7; D remains ambiguous. This CDR3 region has 12 residues. The ends were cut back, 0 bases at V and 6 bases at J, with 6 bases in the middle. Germline V lookup: CDR1 ENHRY, CDR2 SYGVKD. CDR3 DNA: TGTGCCATCAGTGAGTCGCAAAGCGAGCAGTACTTC. Protein sequence: CAISESQSEQYF.

V gene TRBV5-4 combines with J gene TRBJ2-3; D possibly corresponds to TRBD2 (5 bases). V shed 4 bases and J shed 4 bases, with 10 bases lying between them. The CDR3 has 13 residues. Looked up from germline, CDR1 is SGHNT and CDR2 is YYREEE (reference sequence). The CDR3 bases are TGTGCCAGCAGCCCGAGGGATGCAGATACGCAGTATTTT. It yields the protein CASSPRDADTQYF.

The chain recombines TRBV15 with TRBJ1-4; a possible D gene is TRBD1 (5 bases). The CDR3 runs to 13 residues. V was pared by 8 bases and J by 6 bases, with 13 bases between. The germline V gene encodes CDR1 LNHNV and CDR2 YYDKDF (reference sequence). The CDR3 loop is CATAGFKDEKLFF. The CDR3 coding sequence is TGTGCCACCGCAGGGTTCAAGGATGAAAAACTGTTTTTT.